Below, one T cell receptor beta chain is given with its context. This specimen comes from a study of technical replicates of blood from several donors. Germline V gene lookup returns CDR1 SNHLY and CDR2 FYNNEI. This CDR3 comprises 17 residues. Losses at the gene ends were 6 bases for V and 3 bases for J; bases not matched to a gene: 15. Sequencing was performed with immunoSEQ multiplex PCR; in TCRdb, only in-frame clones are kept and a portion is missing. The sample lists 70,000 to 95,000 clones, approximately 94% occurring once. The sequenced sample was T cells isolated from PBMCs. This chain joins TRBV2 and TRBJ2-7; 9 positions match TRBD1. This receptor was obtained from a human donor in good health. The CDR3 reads CASSGQGIFVNNYEQYF. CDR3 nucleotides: TGTGCCAGCAGCGGACAGGGGATATTCGTTAATAACTACGAGCAGTACTTC. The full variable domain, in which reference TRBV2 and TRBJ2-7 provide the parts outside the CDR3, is EPEVTQTPSHQVTQMGQEVILRCVPISNHLYFYWYRQILGQKVEFLVSFYNNEISEKSEIFDDQFSVERPDGSNFTLKIRSTKLEDSAMYFCASSGQGIFVNNYEQYFGPGTRLTVT.